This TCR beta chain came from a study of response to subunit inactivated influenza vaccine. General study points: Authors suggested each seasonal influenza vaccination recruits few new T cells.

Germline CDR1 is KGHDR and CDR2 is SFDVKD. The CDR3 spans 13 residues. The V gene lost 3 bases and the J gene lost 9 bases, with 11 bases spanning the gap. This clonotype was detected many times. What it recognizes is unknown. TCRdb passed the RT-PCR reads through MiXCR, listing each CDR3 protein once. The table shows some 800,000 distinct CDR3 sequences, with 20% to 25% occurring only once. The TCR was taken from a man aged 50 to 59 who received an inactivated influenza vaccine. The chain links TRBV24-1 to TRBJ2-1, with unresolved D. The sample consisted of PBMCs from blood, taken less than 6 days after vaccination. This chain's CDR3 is CATSDLRWSEQFF. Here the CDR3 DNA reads TGTGCCACCAGTGATCTCAGGTGGAGTGAGCAGTTCTTC.